This paragraph covers one TCR beta chain sequence. Antigen specificity is unknown. Assay: immunoSEQ multiplex PCR; the TCRdb copy retains only in-frame clones and omits some. The sample has a few million clones, around nine tenths seen once. The data originate from a study of shared clonotypes between healthy human individuals. General observations from the study: Of the naive CD4 clonotypes, roughly 5% were shared across a handful of donors.

The CDR3 spans 14 residues. Germline values: CDR1 SGHTA, CDR2 FQGNSA. With 6 bases removed from V and 3 bases from J, the gap between germline ends came to 14 bases. Memory CD4+ cells were the fraction left after CD45RA+ naive selection. The genes are TRBV7-2 and TRBJ2-5; the D is unclear. The sample consisted of naive CD4+ T cells sorted from blood. Described subset: CD45RA+ positively selected. This TCR came from a man between 18 and 29 years old in good health. This chain's CDR3 is CASSESYGKETQYF. DNA for the CDR3: TGTGCCAGCAGTGAGTCTTACGGAAAAGAGACCCAGTACTTC.